Listed below are T cell receptor beta chains from one sample, sequenced in a study of T cell responses to AZD1222 COVID-19 vaccine. Repertoires were generated with immunoSEQ multiplex PCR, while TCRdb's copy carries only in-frame clones and drops some. The table shows 150,000 to 180,000 clones, with less than 90% occurring only once. Sequencing used peripheral blood, obtained on day 0 of AZD1222 vaccination. Receptor source: an adult in good health. Each CDR3 is given without its conserved first and last residue. Each record gives: J gene, V gene, CDR3 protein.

>TRBJ1-1|TRBV28
ASSLTWGLEAFENWNTEAF
>TRBJ2-2|TRBV9
ASSVGLAGDNAGELF
>TRBJ2-1|TRBV15
ATSRTLFEQF
>TRBJ1-1|TRBV11-2
ASSLDGQAFMNTEAF
>TRBJ2-5|TRBV5-4
ASSPGGGGRQETQY
>TRBJ1-4|TRBV4-1
ASSQVGLREKLF
>TRBJ1-5|TRBV12-5
ASGPLGGGGNQPQH
>TRBJ2-7|TRBV27
ASSLRRGSYEQY
>TRBJ2-7|TRBV13
ASRAGGQGFSEQY
>TRBJ2-3|TRBV7-6
ASSSGGAGGGTQY
>TRBJ2-7|TRBV28
ASSQSRGTYEQY
>TRBJ2-1|TRBV3-1/TRBV3-2
ASSTQGLAGPSSYNEQF
>TRBJ2-7|TRBV5-1
ASSLALTDGYEQY
>TRBJ2-2|TRBV11-2
ASSSGHTNTGELF
>TRBJ1-1|TRBV7-2
ASSTGRTEAF
>TRBJ2-7|TRBV27
ASSSPGRELYEQY
>TRBJ1-2|TRBV4-3
ASSQGYGYT
>TRBJ1-1|TRBV27
ASSLQGRNTEAF
>TRBJ2-1|TRBV28
ASSLGSYNEQF
>TRBJ2-3|TRBV7-9
ASSSGLAGTSSDTQY
>TRBJ1-3|TRBV13
ASSLGPAGAGNTIY
>TRBJ1-1|TRBV19
AQDRWHTEAF
>TRBJ1-2|TRBV19
ASSAWDGSNYGYT
>TRBJ2-5|TRBV7-2
ASTKSFGLETQY
>TRBJ1-4|TRBV6-4
ASSLTGDRNEKLF
>TRBJ2-2|TRBV3-1/TRBV3-2
ASSQDLAGELF